These 17 T cell receptor beta chains originate from one sample sequenced in a study of T cell clonality in common variable immunodeficiency. Data came from immunoSEQ multiplex PCR; TCRdb stores just in-frame clones and leaves some out. The sample holds 50,000 to 70,000 clones, and no clone turns up only once. The sequenced material came from peripheral blood mononuclear cells. Every receptor here comes from a person between 18 and 75 years old in good health.

This clone was recorded at least ten times. The sequence runs out 3 residues before the end of the CDR3; the remainder is reconstructed from the germline J gene. The chain couples TRBV5-4 to TRBJ2-3, with D hard to call. This CDR3 spans 15 amino acids. Trimming left V 4 bases short and J 1 base short, with 13 bases between. Germline lookup yields CDR1 SGHNT and CDR2 YYREEE (reference sequence). CDR3 amino acids: CASSPSMSGTDTQYF. Incomplete CDR3 DNA: TGTGCCAGCAGCCCCTCAATGAGCGGCACAGATACG. Filled out from reference TRBV5-4 and TRBJ2-3, the complete variable domain reads ETGVTQSPTHLIKTRGQQVTLRCSSQSGHNTVSWYQQALGQGPQFIFQYYREEENGRGNFPPRFSGLQFPNYSSELNVNALELDDSALYLCASSPSMSGTDTQYFGPGTRLTVL.

In this sample, this clone turned up many times. The sequence runs out 3 residues before the end of the CDR3; the remainder is reconstructed from the germline J gene. This chain joins TRBV19 and TRBJ1-3; 8 nucleotides agree with TRBD1. Germline lookup yields CDR1 LNHDA and CDR2 SQIVND (reference sequence). The ends lost 8 bases at V and 2 bases at J; junction bases unmatched: 5. This CDR3 has 14 amino acids. The part of the CDR3 DNA that was read is TGTGCCAGTCTCAGGGGGCGAACTGGAAACACC. This gives the protein CASLRGRTGNT. The complete CDR3 sequence is CASLRGRTGNTIYF. Together with reference TRBV19 and TRBJ1-3, the CDR3 gives the full variable domain: DGGITQSPKYLFRKEGQNVTLSCEQNLNHDAMYWYRQDPGQGLRLIYYSQIVNDFQKGDIAEGYSVSREKKESFPLTVTSAQKNPTAFYLCASLRGRTGNTIYFGEGSWLTVV.

This clone appeared many times. The DNA ends 3 residues before the CDR3 does, and the rest of the CDR3 is filled in from the germline J gene. The chain joins TRBV10-1 to TRBJ2-3, with D hard to call. The V gene's germline CDR1 is WNHNN and CDR2 SYGVQD (reference sequence). The length of the CDR3 is 14 residues. V was cut by 0 bases and J by 4 bases, with 8 bases left in between. Partial CDR3 DNA: TGCGCCAGCAGTGAGTCGGCGGAGTCAGATACG. Its translation is CASSESAESDT. The CDR3 reads in full as CASSESAESDTQYF.

At least ten counts were recorded for this clone. The CDR3 goes on 3 residues after the read ends, and that part is filled in from the germline J gene. The rearrangement uses TRBV20-1 and TRBJ1-5; 9 bases match TRBD1. The CDR3 runs 15 residues. The V gene end was trimmed by 0 bases and the J gene end by 5 bases; junction bases not matched to a gene: 5. The germline V gene has CDR1 DFQATT and CDR2 SNEGSKA (reference sequence). The sequenced part of the CDR3 DNA is TGCAGTGCTAGAGATCGGGACAGGGCCTATCAGCCC. Protein sequence: CSARDRDRAYQP. The entire CDR3 protein reads CSARDRDRAYQPQHF.

This clone was recorded at least ten times. The CDR3 end is not reached by the read, which stops 3 residues before it; the germline J gene fills it in. V usage is TRBV4-1 and J usage is TRBJ2-6, with a possible D match to TRBD2 (6 bases). CDR1 is MGHRA, CDR2 YSYEKL, per germline. With 2 bases removed from V and 4 bases from J, the gap between germline ends came to 18 bases. The CDR3 covers 18 residues. CDR3 bases read: TGCGCCAGCAGCCAACAGAGCGGAAGGGCGGGGGGGGCCAACGTC. Protein: CASSQQSGRAGGANV. The whole CDR3 reads CASSQQSGRAGGANVLTF.

In its sample, this clone was seen many times. The read terminates 3 residues ahead of where the CDR3 ends, so the germline J gene completes it. The chain has TRBV19 and TRBJ2-2; D is perhaps TRBD1 (5 bases). CDR1 and CDR2 from the germline V gene are LNHDA and SQIVND (reference sequence). This CDR3 region has 15 residues. V was cut by 3 bases and J by 7 bases, with 15 bases left in between. The CDR3 DNA, read in part, is TGTGCCAGTAGTATTACGGCAGGGTGGGGCGGGGAG. It codes for CASSITAGWGGE. In full, the CDR3 reads CASSITAGWGGELFF.

Many counts were recorded for this clone. The CDR3 goes on 3 residues after the read ends, and that part is filled in from the germline J gene. This chain uses TRBV7-9 with TRBJ2-3; D gene uncertain. V was shortened by 1 base and J by 2 bases, with 10 bases between the two germline ends. Germline CDR1 and CDR2: SEHNR and FQNEAQ (reference sequence). This CDR3 has 15 amino acids. CDR3 DNA (partial): TGTGCCAGCAGCTTAGACGGCGGCCCCACAGATACG. This gives the protein CASSLDGGPTDT. The whole CDR3 region reads CASSLDGGPTDTQYF. The complete variable domain, with remaining parts taken from reference TRBV7-9 and TRBJ2-3, reads DTGVSQNPRHKITKRGQNVTFRCDPISEHNRLYWYRQTLGQGPEFLTYFQNEAQLEKSRLLSDRFSAERPKGSFSTLEIQRTEQGDSAMYLCASSLDGGPTDTQYFGPGTRLTVL.

This clone has only a few counts. One base away lies a much larger clone, so this may be a sequencing read error. The read terminates 3 residues ahead of where the CDR3 ends, so the germline J gene completes it. Other DNA sequences of this sample code for an identical CDR3. The chain joins TRBV5-6 to TRBJ1-6; D is ambiguous. This CDR3 has 13 amino acids. Germline-derived CDR1 and CDR2 are SGHDT and YYEEEE. The CDR3 is CASSLTKNSPLHF. Partial CDR3 DNA: TGTGCCAGCAGCTTAACAAAAAATTCGCCC.

At least ten counts were recorded for this clone. The read is 3 residues too short to cover the CDR3 end, so that end is filled in from the germline J gene. The rearrangement links TRBV20-1 to TRBJ1-5; D is unclear. Trimming cost V 1 base and J 0 bases, with 13 bases left between them. The CDR3 has 16 residues. CDR1 is DFQATT and CDR2 is SNEGSKA in the germline V gene (reference sequence). Incomplete CDR3 DNA: TGCAGTGCTAGAGGCAGAGGTTCTTATAGCAATCAGCCC. It translates to CSARGRGSYSNQP. The complete CDR3 protein is CSARGRGSYSNQPQHF.

This clone has at least ten counts. The CDR3 end is not reached by the read, which stops 3 residues before it; the germline J gene fills it in. V and J are TRBV5-5 and TRBJ1-1; 10 bases map to TRBD1. The V gene's germline CDR1 is SGHKS and CDR2 YYEKEE (reference sequence). V was clipped by 5 bases and J by 5 bases; unmatched bases: 6. This CDR3 is built from 14 residues. The sequenced CDR3 bases are TGTGCCAGCAGGACTGACAGGGGGCGGACTGAA. This translates into CASRTDRGRTE. The entire CDR3 reads CASRTDRGRTEAFF.

In this sample, this clone turned up many times. The sequenced CDR3 bases are TGTGCCAGCCGAACCGGAGGGTTTACTTCACCG. Protein: CASRTGGFTSP. The whole CDR3 sequence reads CASRTGGFTSPLFF. The V and J genes are TRBV19 and TRBJ2-2; a weak D match, TRBD2 (6 bases). The read gets to within 3 residues of the CDR3 end, and the germline J gene fills in the rest. Germline V lookup: CDR1 LNHDA, CDR2 SQIVND (reference sequence). The CDR3 consists of 14 residues.

Partial CDR3 DNA: TGTGCCAGTAAGCCGGGGACAGGGGCGTTGAGCTCCTACAATGAA. Protein sequence: CASKPGTGALSSYNE. The CDR3 reads in full as CASKPGTGALSSYNEYTF. V and J are TRBV19 and TRBJ1-2; 10 nucleotides align to TRBD1. The read terminates 3 residues ahead of where the CDR3 ends, so the germline J gene completes it. CDR3 length: 18 amino acids. Germline loops: CDR1 LNHDA, CDR2 SQIVND (reference sequence).

This clone was seen many times. The observed sequence ends 3 residues before the CDR3 terminus, with the missing tail filled in from the germline J gene. The genes are TRBV5-6 and TRBJ2-4; D might be TRBD1 or TRBD2, each matching 5 bases. Germline V gene data show CDR1 as SGHDT and CDR2 as YYEEEE. This CDR3 has 15 amino acids. The sequenced part of the CDR3 DNA is TGTGCCAGCAGCTTGATCGAGGGGCTATACTATGGT. Translated, it gives CASSLIEGLYYG. The entire CDR3 reads CASSLIEGLYYGQYF.

This clone was picked up many times. The read gets to within 3 residues of the CDR3 end, and the germline J gene fills in the rest. This chain links TRBV5-4 with TRBJ2-7, with D hard to call. Between the trimmed V and J ends, which lost 4 bases and 0 bases, there was a span of 11 bases. Germline CDR1 SGHNT, CDR2 YYREEE (reference sequence). The CDR3 sequence is 14 residues long. The part of the CDR3 DNA that was read is TGTGCCAGCAGCGGAAGCAGGAGCTCCTACGAG. Its protein is CASSGSRSSYE. The CDR3, in full, reads CASSGSRSSYEQYF.

This clone was seen more than once but under ten times. CDR3 bases read: TGTGCCTGGAGTGGTCCTAGCGGGTACGAG. Translating it yields CAWSGPSGYE. The entire CDR3 reads CAWSGPSGYEAFF. The chain has TRBV30 and TRBJ1-1; no definite D call. The read ends 3 residues shy of where the CDR3 ends; the end is completed using the germline J gene. The CDR3 loop spans 13 amino acids. Germline V gene data show CDR1 as GTSNPN and CDR2 as SVGIG (reference sequence).

This clone was counted many times. The CDR3 end is not reached by the read, which stops 3 residues before it; the germline J gene fills it in. The chain recombines TRBV7-2 with TRBJ2-3, with 8 positions matching TRBD2. The CDR3 is made up of 15 amino acids. Per the germline V gene, CDR1 is SGHTA and CDR2 is FQGNSA. Unmatched junction bases numbered 12, after V lost 5 bases and J lost 8 bases. The DNA read from the CDR3 is TGTGCCAGCAGCACAGCGGGGGCCCCAGGCGCTACG. Amino acid sequence: CASSTAGAPGAT. The complete CDR3 protein is CASSTAGAPGATQYF.

The table lists this clone with many counts. The read finishes 3 residues shy of the CDR3 end, and the germline J gene is used to complete it. The rearrangement uses TRBV19 and TRBJ1-2; no clear D gene. The CDR3 is 14 residues long. CDR1 is LNHDA and CDR2 is SQIVND in the germline V gene (reference sequence). The sequenced CDR3 bases are TGTGCCAGTAGTATTGACTATCCTTCGCGCGGC. Protein product: CASSIDYPSRG. From start to end, the CDR3 is CASSIDYPSRGYTF.